This TCR beta chain was retrieved from a study of blood T cell repertoires in COVID-19. About the study: The United States, Italy and Spain provided the acute and convalescent COVID-19 samples. PBMCs, B-cell-depleted T cells, or T cells were the source of the cDNA or gDNA that made up the material.

Followed longitudinally, the Seattle patients had been enrolled during active infection. In the study's own analysis: Researchers report that nucleated cell counts were estimated from reference gene primer amplification. This table comes from immunoSEQ multiplex PCR, and its TCRdb copy is limited to in-frame clones, with some not included. V, J and clone size were drawn from that table, and D and trimming were deduced from the DNA. This sample has approximately 120,000 clones; about four fifths occur once, and the top ten carry approximately 18%. The sequencing input was peripheral blood. This clonotype originated in a young man with COVID-19, enrolled during active disease.

The CDR3 DNA follows: TGTGCCAGCAGCCCCCGAGGCGGGGGGAACACTGAAGCTTTCTTT. Translating gives CASSPRGGGNTEAFF. The rearrangement uses TRBV11-2 and TRBJ1-1, with D perhaps matching TRBD1 (5 bases). Trimming took 5 bases from V and 1 from J, leaving 14 bases between them. Germline V gene sequence: CDR1 SGHAT, CDR2 FQNNGV. The CDR3 runs to 15 residues.